Listed below are T cell receptor beta chains from one sample, sequenced in a study of cytomegalovirus exposure and HLA in healthy donors. Generated by immunoSEQ multiplex PCR, the TCRdb table keeps only in-frame clones and is missing some. The sample carries about 160,000 clones, roughly 86% recorded once. The material sequenced was PBMCs. These receptors were taken from a man between 18 and 29 years old in good health and CMV-seropositive. CDR3s include the opening cysteine and the closing phenylalanine or tryptophan. Each record gives: D gene, clone size, CDR3 length, V gene, J gene, CDR3 protein, CDR3 DNA. D genes are given only for firm matches. Rows give clone size only sometimes, using once, few, many, or a class for an expanded clone.

TRBD2,.,13,TRBV27,TRBJ2-1,CASSLTSGNEQFF,TGTGCCAGCAGTCTCACTAGCGGCAATGAGCAGTTCTTC
TRBD1,.,13,TRBV6-5,TRBJ2-1,CASGQGSYNEQFF,TGTGCCAGCGGACAGGGGTCCTACAATGAGCAGTTCTTC
TRBD2,.,16,TRBV19,TRBJ2-3,CASSTTSGSWADTQYF,TGTGCCAGTAGTACGACGAGCGGGAGTTGGGCAGATACGCAGTATTTT
TRBD1,.,15,TRBV6-1,TRBJ2-5,CASSVRQGLLETQYF,TGTGCCAGCAGTGTTAGACAGGGATTGTTGGAGACCCAGTACTTC
TRBD2,.,12,TRBV10-2,TRBJ2-7,CASMGTSDEQYF,TGCGCCAGCATGGGGACTAGTGACGAGCAGTACTTC
TRBD2,.,16,TRBV29-1,TRBJ2-1,CSVENVLAGGVPRKFF,TGCAGCGTTGAAAACGTCCTAGCGGGAGGGGTCCCCAGAAAGTTCTTC
TRBD1,.,14,TRBV6-5,TRBJ2-7,CASTTGTGVREQYF,TGTGCCAGCACCACCGGGACAGGGGTTCGCGAGCAGTACTTC
.,.,16,TRBV18,TRBJ2-1,CASSPKDPRSYNEQFF,TGTGCCAGCTCACCAAAGGATCCTAGGTCCTACAATGAGCAGTTCTTC
.,.,17,TRBV14,TRBJ1-5,CASSQTTDTDSNQPQHF,TGTGCCAGCAGCCAGACGACAGACACTGATAGCAATCAGCCCCAGCATTTT
.,few,14,TRBV2,TRBJ1-5,CASSDGQGNQPQHF,TGTGCCAGCAGTGATGGGCAGGGGAATCAGCCCCAGCATTTT
TRBD1,.,13,TRBV29-1,TRBJ2-5,CSVEESGTGVHHF,TGCAGCGTTGAAGAATCCGGGACAGGGGTTCATCACTTC
TRBD1,.,16,TRBV30,TRBJ2-7,CAWSVLGRGSSYEQYF,TGTGCCTGGAGTGTACTCGGCAGGGGGAGCTCCTACGAGCAGTACTTC
.,.,15,TRBV5-1,TRBJ2-1,CASSLVGGSNNEQFF,TGCGCCAGCAGCTTGGTAGGTGGGAGTAACAATGAGCAGTTCTTC
TRBD2,.,16,TRBV4-1,TRBJ2-1,CASSHQTSGRWNEQFF,TGCGCCAGCAGCCACCAGACTAGCGGGAGGTGGAATGAGCAGTTCTTC
.,.,14,TRBV27,TRBJ2-1,CASSLLGEANEQFF,TGTGCCAGCAGCCTACTTGGGGAGGCCAATGAGCAGTTCTTC
TRBD1,.,14,TRBV29-1,TRBJ1-1,CSGWDRGLNTEAFF,TGCAGCGGGTGGGACAGGGGACTGAACACTGAAGCTTTCTTT
TRBD1,.,17,TRBV7-7,TRBJ1-3,CASRFVYSDRSGNTIYF,TGTGCTAGCAGATTTGTGTACTCGGACAGGTCGGGCAACACCATATATTTT
TRBD1,.,15,TRBV18,TRBJ2-2,CASSFRTGHTGELFF,TGTGCCAGCTCATTTAGGACAGGACACACCGGGGAGCTGTTTTTT
TRBD1,.,15,TRBV6-5,TRBJ2-7,CASTSGTGVNYEQYF,TGTGCCAGCACCTCCGGGACAGGGGTTAACTACGAGCAGTACTTC
TRBD2,.,15,TRBV5-1,TRBJ2-3,CASSFAGGSGDTQYF,TGCGCCAGCAGCTTCGCGGGGGGGAGCGGAGATACGCAGTATTTT
.,.,14,TRBV10-3,TRBJ1-5,CAISPQGDNQPQHF,TGTGCCATCAGTCCCCAAGGGGACAATCAGCCCCAGCATTTT
.,.,14,TRBV19,TRBJ2-2,CASSIGRVGGELFF,TGTGCCAGTAGTATAGGCAGGGTTGGCGGGGAGCTGTTTTTT
.,.,14,TRBV4-2,TRBJ1-2,CASSPDPTGYGYTF,TGTGCCAGCAGCCCCGACCCTACGGGATATGGCTACACCTTC
TRBD2,once,15,TRBV5-1,TRBJ2-2,CASSWTSANTGELFF,TGCGCCAGCAGCTGGACTAGCGCGAACACCGGGGAGCTGTTTTTT
.,.,15,TRBV18,TRBJ2-7,CASSPLGRGSYEQYF,TGTGCCAGCTCACCACTGGGGAGAGGGAGCTACGAGCAGTACTTC
.,.,15,TRBV11-2,TRBJ2-3,CASSPRAGIGDTQYF,TGTGCCAGCAGCCCAAGGGCGGGGATTGGAGATACGCAGTATTTT
.,.,12,TRBV9,TRBJ2-1,CASSVEAGEQFF,TGTGCCAGCAGCGTAGAAGCGGGTGAGCAGTTCTTC
TRBD2,.,17,TRBV19,TRBJ2-3,CASSTIYIAGATDTQYF,TGTGCCAGTAGTACTATATACATCGCGGGAGCAACAGATACGCAGTATTTT
TRBD2,.,13,TRBV5-6,TRBJ2-7,CASSQGGPYEQYF,TGTGCCAGCAGTCAGGGAGGGCCCTACGAGCAGTACTTC
.,.,15,TRBV14,TRBJ2-3,CASSQGTTEGDTQYF,TGTGCCAGCAGCCAAGGGACCACAGAGGGAGATACGCAGTATTTT
TRBD2,.,19,TRBV27,TRBJ2-1,CASSLLASGLRRGYNEQFF,TGTGCCAGCAGTTTATTGGCTAGCGGACTACGGAGGGGTTACAATGAGCAGTTCTTC
.,.,18,TRBV11-3,TRBJ2-7,CASSLVRWTDSSSYEQYF,TGTGCCAGCAGCTTAGTCAGATGGACAGACTCTAGCTCCTACGAGCAGTACTTC
.,.,16,TRBV6-6,TRBJ1-4,CASSYSMATANEKLFF,TGTGCCAGCAGTTACTCGATGGCTACAGCAAATGAAAAACTGTTTTTT
TRBD1,few,16,TRBV5-1,TRBJ2-3,CASSPDDRAGTDTQYF,TGCGCCAGCAGCCCGGATGACAGGGCTGGCACAGATACGCAGTATTTT
.,.,14,TRBV11-2,TRBJ2-2,CASSLDRTAGELFF,TGTGCCAGCAGCCTCGACAGGACCGCCGGGGAGCTGTTTTTT
.,.,16,TRBV7-7,TRBJ1-2,CASSSVGRGSSYGYTF,TGTGCTAGCAGCTCCGTCGGACGGGGGTCCAGCTATGGCTACACCTTC
.,.,17,TRBV7-2,TRBJ2-4,CASSLGGIAETQNIQYF,TGTGCCAGCAGCCTGGGGGGTATAGCGGAGACACAAAACATTCAGTACTTC
.,.,14,TRBV19,TRBJ2-7,CASSTRDPTYEQYF,TGTGCCAGTAGTACGCGGGACCCTACCTACGAGCAGTACTTC
.,.,16,TRBV6-6,TRBJ2-3,CASSGLGGPSTDTQYF,TGTGCCAGCAGCGGATTGGGGGGACCTAGCACAGATACGCAGTATTTT
.,.,15,TRBV11-3,TRBJ1-3,CASSLKPYSGNTIYF,TGTGCCAGCAGCTTAAAGCCGTACTCTGGAAACACCATATATTTT
.,.,14,TRBV6-5,TRBJ2-5,CASSYRTAQETQYF,TGTGCCAGCAGTTACAGGACAGCCCAAGAGACCCAGTACTTC
.,.,13,TRBV4-2,TRBJ2-7,CASSPAGEREQYF,TGTGCCAGCAGCCCGGCAGGGGAACGCGAGCAGTACTTC
.,.,11,TRBV28,TRBJ2-1,CASRSHNEQFF,TGTGCCAGCAGGTCTCACAATGAGCAGTTCTTC
.,.,13,TRBV29-1,TRBJ2-3,CSVDPPSTDTQYF,TGCAGCGTTGACCCTCCTAGCACAGATACGCAGTATTTT
TRBD2,.,16,TRBV5-5,TRBJ2-7,CASSTDSGWGYYEQYF,TGTGCCAGCAGCACGGATAGCGGGTGGGGATACTACGAGCAGTACTTC
TRBD2,.,17,TRBV5-4,TRBJ2-5,CASSLAPTTSGKETQYF,TGTGCCAGCAGCTTGGCCCCGACGACTAGCGGGAAGGAGACCCAGTACTTC
TRBD1,.,15,TRBV11-2,TRBJ2-4,CASSYAGTGGDIQYF,TGTGCCAGCAGCTACGCCGGGACAGGGGGGGACATTCAGTACTTC
TRBD1,once,14,TRBV5-1,TRBJ1-1,CASSLTGEMSEAFF,TGCGCCAGCAGCTTAACAGGGGAAATGAGTGAAGCTTTCTTT
.,.,15,TRBV6-5,TRBJ2-7,CASSYSPGTDYEQYF,TGTGCCAGCAGTTACTCTCCAGGGACTGACTACGAGCAGTACTTC
TRBD2,.,15,TRBV11-2,TRBJ2-7,CASSLSGRALDEQYF,TGTGCCAGCAGCCTTAGCGGGAGGGCCCTGGACGAGCAGTACTTC
TRBD1,.,13,TRBV19,TRBJ1-4,CASRQGNNEKLFF,TGTGCCAGTCGACAGGGGAATAATGAAAAACTGTTTTTT
TRBD2,.,17,TRBV28,TRBJ2-7,CASSFQLAGTPLYEQYF,TGTGCCAGCAGTTTTCAACTAGCGGGAACTCCTCTCTACGAGCAGTACTTC
.,.,13,TRBV29-1,TRBJ2-1,CSVGGYSYNEQFF,TGCAGCGTTGGCGGTTACTCCTACAATGAGCAGTTCTTC
TRBD1,.,14,TRBV2,TRBJ2-1,CASKDRGFYNEQFF,TGTGCCAGCAAGGACAGGGGATTCTACAATGAGCAGTTCTTC
.,.,15,TRBV2,TRBJ1-1,CASSVNPRVIPEAFF,TGTGCCAGCAGTGTTAATCCCAGGGTGATCCCTGAAGCTTTCTTT
.,.,12,TRBV28,TRBJ2-7,CASSPTVREQYF,TGTGCCAGCAGTCCCACAGTTCGCGAGCAGTACTTC
TRBD1,once,16,TRBV2,TRBJ2-1,CASSESPGQGHNEQFF,TGTGCCAGCAGTGAATCCCCGGGACAGGGTCACAATGAGCAGTTCTTC